This is a list of T cell receptor beta chains from one sample in a study of response to subunit inactivated influenza vaccine. Each CDR3 protein is one row after TCRdb ran MiXCR on the RT-PCR reads. This table holds hundreds of thousands of distinct CDR3 sequences, 12% to 15% found once. The starting material was PBMCs from blood, obtained less than 15 days before vaccination. The receptor source for this set is a man over 45 who received an inactivated influenza vaccine. Each CDR3 is given with its conserved first and last residue. Fields, in order: clone size, V gene, CDR3 protein. The size field is filled for only some rows; it gives once, few, many or a size class.

clone_size: .; v_call: TRBV9; cdr3_aa: CASSAQGDRAYNEQFF
clone_size: .; v_call: TRBV12-3/TRBV12-4; cdr3_aa: CASRRTGGGVHRNEQYF
clone_size: few; v_call: TRBV6-6; cdr3_aa: CASSYLSDEAFF
clone_size: .; v_call: TRBV4-3; cdr3_aa: CASSQVGRTGGFFTNEKLFF
clone_size: many; v_call: TRBV5-1; cdr3_aa: CASSLDRGQETQYF
clone_size: .; v_call: TRBV3-1; cdr3_aa: CASSQLTEAFF
clone_size: .; v_call: TRBV7-8; cdr3_aa: CASSLWGGGRSTDTQYF
clone_size: few; v_call: TRBV4-1; cdr3_aa: CASSPRDGYGYTF
clone_size: many; v_call: TRBV20-1; cdr3_aa: CSARQGQPTGELFF
clone_size: few; v_call: TRBV2; cdr3_aa: CASTRTGGGYEKLFF
clone_size: few; v_call: TRBV5-1; cdr3_aa: CASSLALTNGGNEQFF
clone_size: .; v_call: TRBV5-1; cdr3_aa: CASSVLPSSAAPQREQFF
clone_size: few; v_call: TRBV20-1; cdr3_aa: CSAYPGKGTTDTQYF
clone_size: .; v_call: TRBV3-1; cdr3_aa: CASSLRRASGRTNEQFF
clone_size: few; v_call: TRBV9; cdr3_aa: CASSSPERDRSSNEQFF
clone_size: .; v_call: TRBV12-3/TRBV12-4; cdr3_aa: CASSLDRVGLHGYTF
clone_size: .; v_call: TRBV5-5; cdr3_aa: CASSYRQGKSSYEQYF
clone_size: few; v_call: TRBV6-2/TRBV6-3; cdr3_aa: CASSRPAFWNTEAFF
clone_size: .; v_call: TRBV4-3; cdr3_aa: CASSRRLAGTADTQYF
clone_size: .; v_call: TRBV4-3; cdr3_aa: CASSQDLSRGVQGYEQYF
clone_size: many; v_call: TRBV15; cdr3_aa: CATSRDPTINYGYTF
clone_size: few; v_call: TRBV11-2; cdr3_aa: CASSFGSDTQYF
clone_size: .; v_call: TRBV6-5; cdr3_aa: CASSSPLGAYNEQFF
clone_size: .; v_call: TRBV11-2; cdr3_aa: CASRSLKHYEQYF
clone_size: .; v_call: TRBV29-1; cdr3_aa: CTISGTGRYNEQFF
clone_size: many; v_call: TRBV27; cdr3_aa: CASSPYSGGEQYF
clone_size: .; v_call: TRBV29-1; cdr3_aa: CSVEDQAHRNEAFF
clone_size: few; v_call: TRBV7-6; cdr3_aa: CASSSGQVGELFF
clone_size: .; v_call: TRBV14; cdr3_aa: CASSQDWGQWGRDTQYF
clone_size: .; v_call: TRBV20-1; cdr3_aa: CSARPGLHTEAFF
clone_size: .; v_call: TRBV28; cdr3_aa: CASSFRGAPSNQPQHF
clone_size: few; v_call: TRBV4-1; cdr3_aa: CASSGELQETQYF
clone_size: few; v_call: TRBV29-1; cdr3_aa: CSVGPDRDGYTF
clone_size: .; v_call: TRBV12-3/TRBV12-4; cdr3_aa: CAVPGLAVFEQYF
clone_size: few; v_call: TRBV6-1; cdr3_aa: CASSPSGTGDHEQYF
clone_size: .; v_call: TRBV7-2; cdr3_aa: CASSGFSGTGQETQYF
clone_size: many; v_call: TRBV20-1; cdr3_aa: CSALPTSGISDEQFF
clone_size: .; v_call: TRBV10-3; cdr3_aa: CAISGKRDGLNTEAFF
clone_size: few; v_call: TRBV28; cdr3_aa: CASSLWGRDQPQHF
clone_size: .; v_call: TRBV3-1; cdr3_aa: CASSLRTGRTEAFF
clone_size: few; v_call: TRBV6-1; cdr3_aa: CASRGTGGGVQYF
clone_size: .; v_call: TRBV4-2; cdr3_aa: CASSQATSGELFF
clone_size: .; v_call: TRBV10-3; cdr3_aa: CAIGGGDPGEQYF
clone_size: .; v_call: TRBV7-9; cdr3_aa: CASSPQPGPSYTF
clone_size: few; v_call: TRBV7-8; cdr3_aa: CASSGLEGAPTGELFF
clone_size: few; v_call: TRBV5-1; cdr3_aa: CASSFLRDNSYEQYF
clone_size: few; v_call: TRBV11-1; cdr3_aa: CASSLLRGKIATNEKLFF
clone_size: .; v_call: TRBV6-1; cdr3_aa: CASSLTGGYGNQPQHF
clone_size: .; v_call: TRBV6-2/TRBV6-3; cdr3_aa: CASSPTSGRRADTQYF
clone_size: few; v_call: TRBV5-1; cdr3_aa: CASSSPPRTGSSYEQYF
clone_size: many; v_call: TRBV7-2; cdr3_aa: CASSPQPDGTRQFF
clone_size: .; v_call: TRBV11-2; cdr3_aa: CASSFSRISVETQYF
clone_size: few; v_call: TRBV5-1; cdr3_aa: CASSLDGGTHGYTF
clone_size: few; v_call: TRBV7-2; cdr3_aa: CASSQQGRFEAFF
clone_size: few; v_call: TRBV27; cdr3_aa: CASSESTGEETQYF
clone_size: .; v_call: TRBV4-2; cdr3_aa: CASSQEGSSGGDTQYF
clone_size: few; v_call: TRBV6-2/TRBV6-3; cdr3_aa: CASSYFAQDTQYF
clone_size: few; v_call: TRBV20-1; cdr3_aa: CSGVGTSGYEQYF